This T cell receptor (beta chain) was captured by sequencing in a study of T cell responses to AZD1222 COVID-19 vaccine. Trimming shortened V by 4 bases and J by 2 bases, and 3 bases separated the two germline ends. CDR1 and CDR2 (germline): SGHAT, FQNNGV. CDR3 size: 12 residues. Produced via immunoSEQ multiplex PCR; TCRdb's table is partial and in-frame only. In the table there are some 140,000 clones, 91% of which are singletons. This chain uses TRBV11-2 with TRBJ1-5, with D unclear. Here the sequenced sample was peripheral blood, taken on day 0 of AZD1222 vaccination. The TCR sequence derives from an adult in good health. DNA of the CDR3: TGTGCCAGCAGCTCGGGCAATCAGCCCCAGCATTTT. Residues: CASSSGNQPQHF.